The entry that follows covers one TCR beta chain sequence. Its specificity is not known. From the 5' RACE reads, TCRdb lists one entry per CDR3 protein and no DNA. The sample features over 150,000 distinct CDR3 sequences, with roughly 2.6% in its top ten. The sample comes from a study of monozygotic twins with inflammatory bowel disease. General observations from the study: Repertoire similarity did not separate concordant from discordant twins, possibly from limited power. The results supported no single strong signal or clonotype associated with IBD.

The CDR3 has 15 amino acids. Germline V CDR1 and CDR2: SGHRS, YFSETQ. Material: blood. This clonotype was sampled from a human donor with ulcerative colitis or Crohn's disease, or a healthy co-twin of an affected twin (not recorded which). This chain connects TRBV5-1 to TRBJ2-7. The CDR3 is CASSFGLAASYEQYF. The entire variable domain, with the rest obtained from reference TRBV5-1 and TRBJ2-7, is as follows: KAGVTQTPRYLIKTRGQQVTLSCSPISGHRSVSWYQQTPGQGLQFLFEYFSETQRNKGNFPGRFSGRQFSNSRSEMNVSTLELGDSALYLCASSFGLAASYEQYFGPGTRLTVT.